Following are 7 T cell receptor beta chains from one sample sequenced in a study of T cells in tuberculosis (dated by TCRdb to between 2017 and 2018). The library was generated by the immunoSEQ multiplex PCR assay. Here the immuneACCESS table is served through TCRdb, limited to in-frame sequences with V and J called. Missing clones are a known gap in these copies; in checked studies unresolved V genes cover under half, and the rest lacks a known reason. This sample holds roughly 35,000 clones; more than 85% were observed only once. Around 2.2% of the sample goes to the ten largest clones. Sequencing input: PBMCs. These TCRs come from a donor aged 5 to 30 with latent tuberculosis or without tuberculosis infection.

The V and J genes are TRBV11-2 and TRBJ1-4; D may be TRBD1 (6 bases). CDR3 length: 18 amino acids. Looked up from germline, CDR1 is SGHAT and CDR2 is FQNNGV. V was cut by 8 bases and J by 3 bases, with 25 bases left in between. CDR3 region: CASRKISGARGANEKLFF. CDR3 nucleotides: TGTGCCAGCCGCAAAATCAGCGGGGCCAGGGGCGCTAATGAAAAACTGTTTTTT.

The chain links TRBV2 to TRBJ1-3; D possibly corresponds to TRBD1 (6 bases). Germline V gene sequence: CDR1 SNHLY, CDR2 FYNNEI. V lost 6 bases, J lost 4 bases, and 10 bases lay in between. This CDR3 contains 13 residues. The CDR3 protein is CASRTGTGNTIYF. In nucleotides, the CDR3 is TGTGCCAGCAGAACAGGGACGGGAAACACCATATATTTT.

CDR3 sequence: CSVVGGGGAAGRTDTQYF. The CDR3 coding sequence is TGCAGCGTTGTTGGTGGTGGTGGTGCAGCGGGAAGGACAGATACGCAGTATTTT. The rearrangement links TRBV29-1 to TRBJ2-3; 7 nucleotides match TRBD2. The CDR3 contains 18 residues. Germline assignment: CDR1 SQVTM and CDR2 ANQGSEA. V gave up 4 bases and J gave up 3 bases; unmatched junction bases: 19.

This chain connects TRBV29-1 to TRBJ2-3, with 8 bases matching TRBD1. The CDR3 is made up of 14 amino acids. The trim removed 6 bases at V and 2 bases at J, leaving 7 bases unmatched. Germline V lookup: CDR1 SQVTM, CDR2 ANQGSEA. The CDR3, as DNA: TGCAGCGTCGGGACAGGACAACTCACAGATACGCAGTATTTT. It is translated as CSVGTGQLTDTQYF.

The chain links TRBV28 to TRBJ2-7; TRBD1 agrees at 8 bases. Germline values: CDR1 MDHEN, CDR2 SYDVKM. The CDR3 contains 16 residues. Trimming took 7 bases from V and 7 from J; bases not matched to a gene: 18. CDR3 residues: CASTLHGTGRGLEQYF. In DNA form, the CDR3 reads TGTGCCAGCACGCTACACGGGACAGGTCGAGGTTTGGAGCAGTACTTC.

V and J are TRBV6-6 and TRBJ2-7, with TRBD2 as a possible D gene (5 bases). Trimming removed 2 bases from V and 5 bases from J, with 16 bases in between. Germline V gene data show CDR1 as MNHNY and CDR2 as SVGAGI (reference sequence). CDR3 length: 15 residues. CDR3 amino acids: CASSYGPRAPDEQYF. CDR3 DNA: TGTGCCAGCAGTTACGGGCCGAGGGCGCCGGACGAGCAGTACTTC.

The chain joins TRBV18 to TRBJ1-2; D gene uncertain. V was trimmed by 3 bases and J by 7 bases, leaving 24 bases between them. The CDR3 is 17 amino acids. Per germline, CDR1 KGHSH and CDR2 LQKENI. The CDR3 loop reads CASSPRPPLPLEAGYTF. The DNA for the CDR3 is TGTGCCAGCTCACCGAGGCCTCCCCTGCCGCTAGAGGCTGGCTACACCTTC. The full variable domain, with the rest looked up from reference TRBV18 and TRBJ1-2, is NAGVMQNPRHLVRRRGQEARLRCSPMKGHSHVYWYRQLPEEGLKFMVYLQKENIIDESGMPKERFSAEFPKEGPSILRIQQVVRGDSAAYFCASSPRPPLPLEAGYTFGSGTRLTVV.